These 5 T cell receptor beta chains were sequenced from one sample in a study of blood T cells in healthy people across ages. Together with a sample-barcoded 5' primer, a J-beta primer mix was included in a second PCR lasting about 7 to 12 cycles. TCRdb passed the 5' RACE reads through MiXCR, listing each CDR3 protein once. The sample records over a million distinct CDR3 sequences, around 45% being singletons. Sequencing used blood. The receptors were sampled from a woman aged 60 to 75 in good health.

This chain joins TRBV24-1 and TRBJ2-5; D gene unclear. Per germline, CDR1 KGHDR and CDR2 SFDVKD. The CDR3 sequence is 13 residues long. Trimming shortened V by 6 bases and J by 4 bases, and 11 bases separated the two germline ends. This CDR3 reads CATSPSSGETQYF. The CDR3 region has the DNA TGTGCCACCAGTCCGTCTAGTGGAGAGACCCAGTACTTC.

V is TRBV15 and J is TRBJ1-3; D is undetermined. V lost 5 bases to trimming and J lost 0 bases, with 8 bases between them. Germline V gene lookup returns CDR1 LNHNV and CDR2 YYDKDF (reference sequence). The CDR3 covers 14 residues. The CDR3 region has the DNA TGTGCCACCAGCCTTTTCAGCTCTGGAAACACCATATATTTT. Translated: CATSLFSSGNTIYF. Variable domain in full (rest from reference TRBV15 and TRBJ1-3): DAMVIQNPRYQVTQFGKPVTLSCSQTLNHNVMYWYQQKSSQAPKLLFHYYDKDFNNEADTPDNFQSRRPNTSFCFLDIRSPGLGDTAMYLCATSLFSSGNTIYFGEGSWLTVV.

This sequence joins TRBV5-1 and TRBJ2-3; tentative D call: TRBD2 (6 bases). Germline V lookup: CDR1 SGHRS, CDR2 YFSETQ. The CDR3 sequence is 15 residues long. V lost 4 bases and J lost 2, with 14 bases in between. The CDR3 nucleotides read TGCGCCAGCAGCCTATATAGCGGAGCCACAGATACGCAGTATTTT. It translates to CASSLYSGATDTQYF.

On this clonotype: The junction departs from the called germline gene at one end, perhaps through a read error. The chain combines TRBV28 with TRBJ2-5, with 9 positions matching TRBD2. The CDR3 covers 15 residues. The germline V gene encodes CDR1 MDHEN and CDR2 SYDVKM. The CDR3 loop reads CAGSRLAVNQETQYF. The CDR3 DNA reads TGTGCCGGCAGTCGACTAGCGGTTAACCAAGAGACCCAGTACTTC.

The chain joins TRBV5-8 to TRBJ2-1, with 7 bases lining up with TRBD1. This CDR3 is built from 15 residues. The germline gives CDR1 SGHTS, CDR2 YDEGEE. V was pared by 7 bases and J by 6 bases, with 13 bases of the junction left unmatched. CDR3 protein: CASSTGTDRINEQFF. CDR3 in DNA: TGTGCCAGCTCCACTGGGACAGACCGTATCAATGAGCAGTTCTTC.